The 12 T cell receptor beta chains listed next were all sequenced from one sample in a study of T cell repertoires in cytomegalovirus infection. TCRdb itself ran the reads through MiXCR, one entry per CDR3 protein. The table shows roughly 860,000 distinct CDR3 sequences, with 30% to 35% occurring only once. Their recognized antigens are unknown. Sequencing was performed on cultured CD8+ T cells from PBMCs, taken from culture after CMV antigen stimulation. The origin of the receptors is a human donor in good health (CMV status not recorded). Some clones in this sample may be carry-over from other donors' samples.

This chain uses TRBV20-1 with TRBJ1-1, with D possibly TRBD1 on 6 matching bases. V was trimmed by 4 bases and J by 0 bases, leaving 18 bases between them. This CDR3 region has 16 residues. Per the germline V gene, CDR1 is DFQATT and CDR2 is SNEGSKA (reference sequence). This chain's CDR3 is CSAKLQGWGMNTEAFF. In DNA form, the CDR3 reads TGCAGTGCTAAACTACAGGGCTGGGGGATGAACACTGAAGCTTTCTTT.

The chain combines TRBV19 with TRBJ2-2; D might be TRBD1 (6 bases). V was clipped by 7 bases and J by 0 bases, with 15 bases between them. Germline V lookup: CDR1 LNHDA, CDR2 SQIVND (reference sequence). CDR3 size: 16 residues. The CDR3 nucleotides are TGTGCCAGTACGACAAGTGGGGGCGCGAACACCGGGGAGCTGTTTTTT. Protein: CASTTSGGANTGELFF.

This clonotype was seen a handful of times. The genes are TRBV29-1 and TRBJ2-7; D perhaps matches TRBD1 (5 bases). This CDR3 spans 12 amino acids. In germline, CDR1 is SQVTM, CDR2 ANQGSEA. V lost 2 bases, J lost 1 base, and 6 bases lay in between. The CDR3 sequence is CSVESGSYEQYF. The CDR3 DNA follows: TGCAGCGTTGAATCAGGGTCCTACGAGCAGTACTTC.

This chain connects TRBV29-1 to TRBJ1-2; TRBD1 agrees at 7 bases. Unmatched junction bases numbered 13, after V lost 5 bases and J lost 10 bases. The CDR3 is made up of 13 amino acids. Germline CDR1 is SQVTM and CDR2 is ANQGSEA. The CDR3 loop reads CSVRTGSFGDYTF. CDR3 bases: TGCAGCGTTCGGACAGGCTCCTTCGGCGACTACACCTTC.

Ten or more counts support this clonotype. The genes are TRBV7-2 and TRBJ2-1; TRBD2 aligns across 12 bases. There are 18 residues in the CDR3. Germline loops: CDR1 SGHTA, CDR2 FQGNSA. Germline trimming cut 1 base from V and 6 bases from J; bases unmatched to any gene: 10. In DNA, the CDR3 is TGTGCCAGCAGCTTAGGACTAGCGGGGGTACTCCCTAGCAATGAGCAGTTCTTC. Translating gives CASSLGLAGVLPSNEQFF.

Of note for this clonotype: The conserved final phenylalanine or tryptophan is absent from the CDR3, which likely points to a read error. The rearrangement uses TRBV20-1 and TRBJ1-1; no clear D. Germline V CDR1 and CDR2: DFQATT, SNEGSKA (reference sequence). The germline V and J ends were trimmed by 2 bases and 1 base, with 14 bases remaining between them. The CDR3 runs to 15 residues. The CDR3 DNA is TGCAGTGCTAGACCGAAACGCGGGGAGAACACTGAAGCTTTCTCT. Its translation is CSARPKRGENTEAFS.

The J gene is TRBJ1-3, the V gene TRBV6-5, with 7 bases that match TRBD1. There are 15 residues in the CDR3. Trimming removed 2 bases from V and 4 bases from J; junction bases left unmatched: 5. The germline V gene has CDR1 MNHEY and CDR2 SVGAGI. The CDR3 loop is CASSYEGAPGNTIYF. The CDR3 DNA sequence: TGTGCCAGCAGTTACGAGGGGGCTCCCGGAAACACCATATATTTT.

A few counts support this clonotype. This chain links TRBV19 with TRBJ2-7; a possible D gene is TRBD1 (5 bases). This CDR3 comprises 15 residues. Germline V gene lookup returns CDR1 LNHDA and CDR2 SQIVND (reference sequence). V was pared by 5 bases and J by 0 bases, with 14 bases between. The CDR3 reads CASSPSTAPSYEQYF. DNA of the CDR3: TGTGCCAGTAGTCCGTCGACAGCTCCCTCCTACGAGCAGTACTTC.

The chain recombines TRBV6-6 with TRBJ1-2; possibly TRBD1 for D (6 bases). Trimming stripped 7 bases from V and 3 bases from J, with 21 bases between. The germline V gene encodes CDR1 MNHNY and CDR2 SVGAGI (reference sequence). There are 16 residues in the CDR3. CDR3 amino acids: CASIDFSGEGDYGYTF. The CDR3 nucleotides are TGTGCCAGCATCGACTTCTCAGGGGAAGGCGACTATGGCTACACCTTC.

This clonotype was observed at least ten times. The gene calls are TRBV27 and TRBJ2-7; no clear D gene. CDR1 is MNHEY, CDR2 SMNVEV, per germline (reference sequence). V shed 2 bases and J shed 3 bases, with 14 bases lying between them. The CDR3 is 15 residues long. CDR3: CASSLGQSALYEQYV. The CDR3 DNA follows: TGTGCCAGCAGTTTAGGCCAGAGCGCTCTCTACGAGCAGTACGTC.

This clonotype was detected only a few times. The V and J genes are TRBV12-3 or TRBV12-4 and TRBJ2-3, with D possibly matching TRBD2 (6 bases). V was pared by 3 bases and J by 6 bases, with 16 bases between. This CDR3 contains 15 residues. CDR3 nucleotides: TGTGCCAGCAGTTTGGGAGGCAGGGCGGCGGATACGCAGTATTTT. It is translated as CASSLGGRAADTQYF.

J is TRBJ1-1 and V is TRBV28; no firm D call. CDR3 length: 14 amino acids. The germline V gene has CDR1 MDHEN and CDR2 SYDVKM. V lost 6 bases and J lost 9, with 20 bases in between. CDR3 sequence: CASSSRWGDQQAFF. DNA of the CDR3: TGTGCCAGCAGCTCCCGGTGGGGAGATCAGCAAGCTTTCTTT.